The sequence of this T cell receptor beta chain was determined in a study of T cells in Graves' hyperthyroidism and ophthalmopathy. Overall study: Before treatment of any kind, peripheral blood was taken at initial diagnosis. Notes on the study in general: Ophthalmopathy was told apart from stable hyperthyroidism by a 13 V-J model.

This clonotype was seen many times. What it recognizes is unknown. Amplification of TCR beta CDR3 regions used RNA as the template. When the TCR CDR3 underwent first-round RT-PCR, the HTBI primer set was used. TCRdb analysed the multiplex PCR reads with MiXCR anew, one entry per CDR3 protein. This table has about 560,000 distinct CDR3 sequences, 16% appearing once. CDR1 is DFQATT and CDR2 is SNEGSKA in the germline V gene (reference sequence). This CDR3 is 13 amino acids long. Trimming took off 6 bases at V and 4 bases at J, with 15 bases between the two ends. The material sequenced was blood. The chain recombines TRBV20-1 with TRBJ1-1, with D tentatively TRBD1 (5 bases). The clonotype was recovered from a woman between 18 and 29 years old with Graves' hyperthyroidism. The CDR3 region is CSAPSLRGTEAFF. Here the CDR3 DNA reads TGCAGTGCCCCAAGTTTGAGGGGCACTGAAGCTTTCTTT.